Listed below are T cell receptor beta chains from one sample, sequenced in a study of identifying expanded T cells in peripheral blood. The data were produced by immunoSEQ multiplex PCR, yet TCRdb's version contains in-frame clones alone and is incomplete. The repertoire consists of 100,000 or so clones, with over 70% occurring once and the leading ten covering 5% to 6.5%. The specimen was blood. The source of these receptors is a person between 18 and 75 years old in good health. The conserved cysteine and the conserved F or W are not part of the CDR3 here. Not every row has a clone size; where given, it reads once, few, many or a size class.

TRBV10-3	14	TRBJ2-1	NA	AISGGGGTRIDEQF
TRBV6-1	12	TRBJ1-1	NA	ASSEVPVGTEAF
TRBV14	13	TRBJ1-2	NA	ASSFGQGYNYGYT
TRBV5-6	10	TRBJ2-7	NA	ASSSLAGEQY
TRBV27	14	TRBJ2-2	NA	ASSIRRHLNTGELF
TRBV13	11	TRBJ1-2	NA	ASSKGRGGGYT
TRBV7-9	13	TRBJ1-1	NA	ASSFLEGVNTEAF
TRBV6-6	12	TRBJ1-2	NA	ATRQGASLYGYT
TRBV6-5	12	TRBJ1-1	NA	ASSYSSGGGQAF
TRBV10-3	11	TRBJ2-1	NA	AIGSGEHNEQF
TRBV10-1	12	TRBJ2-1	NA	ASSESGLGDEQF
TRBV29-1	10	TRBJ2-1	few	SVLSSYNEQF
TRBV5-1	14	TRBJ1-1	NA	ASSLDGTAANTEAF
TRBV5-1	14	TRBJ2-7	NA	ASSLLGQGTTYEQY
TRBV7-3	13	TRBJ2-3	NA	ASSLTLTSPDTQY
TRBV18	13	TRBJ2-1	NA	ASSPGTGGMNEQF
TRBV11-3	15	TRBJ2-1	NA	ASSLSRGGSSYNEQF
TRBV9	15	TRBJ1-2	NA	ASSVSAGTGGEWGYT
TRBV23-1	13	TRBJ1-5	NA	ASSQSDSWVQPQH
TRBV27	11	TRBJ1-6	NA	ASSLLRGSPLH
TRBV4-1	11	TRBJ2-5	NA	ASSRTTLGPQY
TRBV18	16	TRBJ2-6	NA	ASSPGDRGRGGANVLT
TRBV14	16	TRBJ1-2	NA	ASSHGQDDRGTNYGYT
TRBV7-5	14	TRBJ2-3	NA	VRSPTRPVGTDTQY
TRBV11-3	13	TRBJ2-7	NA	ASSPWTGGVDEQY
TRBV10-2	9	TRBJ1-1	NA	ASSADTEAF